This T cell receptor (beta chain) comes out of a study of T cell changes during pregnancy in multiple sclerosis. This CDR3 is built from 16 residues. Trimming cost V 2 bases and J 2 bases, with 16 bases left between them. From germline, CDR1 is MDHEN and CDR2 SYDVKM. The assay was immunoSEQ multiplex PCR, and TCRdb's table has in-frame clones only and misses some. The table lists fewer than 140,000 clones, about nine tenths of them singletons. The sample here was peripheral blood, taken after pregnancy. This TCR was recovered from a female donor with multiple sclerosis, enrolled in a pregnancy study. The chain links TRBV28 to TRBJ2-7; a possible D gene is TRBD2 (5 bases). The CDR3 protein is CASSLNYGVGPYEQYF. In nucleotides, the CDR3 is TGTGCCAGCAGTTTAAATTACGGGGTGGGTCCCTACGAGCAGTACTTC.